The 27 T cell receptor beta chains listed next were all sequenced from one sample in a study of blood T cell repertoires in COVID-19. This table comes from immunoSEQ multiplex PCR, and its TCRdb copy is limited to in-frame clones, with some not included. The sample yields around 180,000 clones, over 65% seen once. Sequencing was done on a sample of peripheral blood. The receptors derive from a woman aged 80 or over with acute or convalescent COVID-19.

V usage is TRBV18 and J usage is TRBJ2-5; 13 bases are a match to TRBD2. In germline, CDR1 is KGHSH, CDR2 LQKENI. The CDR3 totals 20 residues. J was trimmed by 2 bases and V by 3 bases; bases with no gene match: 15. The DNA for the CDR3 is TGTGCCAGCTCACCGGTTTTGACTAGCGGGAGGCGGAGGGGACAAGAGACCCAGTACTTC. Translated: CASSPVLTSGRRRGQETQYF.

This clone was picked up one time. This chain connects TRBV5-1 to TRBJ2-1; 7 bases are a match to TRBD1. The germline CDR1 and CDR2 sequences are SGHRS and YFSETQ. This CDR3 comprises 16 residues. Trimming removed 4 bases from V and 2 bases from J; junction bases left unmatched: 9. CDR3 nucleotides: TGCGCCAGCAGCGGGGAAACGACAGGGCCCTACAATGAGCAGTTCTTC. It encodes CASSGETTGPYNEQFF. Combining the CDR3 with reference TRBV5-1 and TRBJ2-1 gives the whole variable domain KAGVTQTPRYLIKTRGQQVTLSCSPISGHRSVSWYQQTPGQGLQFLFEYFSETQRNKGNFPGRFSGRQFSNSRSEMNVSTLELGDSALYLCASSGETTGPYNEQFFGPGTRLTVL.

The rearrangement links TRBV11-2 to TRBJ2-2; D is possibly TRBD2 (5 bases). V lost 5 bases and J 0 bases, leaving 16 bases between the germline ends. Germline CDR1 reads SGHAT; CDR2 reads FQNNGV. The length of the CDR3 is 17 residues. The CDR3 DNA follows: TGTGCCAGCAGCGCCCCCAAGAGCGGATCGAACACCGGGGAGCTGTTTTTT. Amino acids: CASSAPKSGSNTGELFF.

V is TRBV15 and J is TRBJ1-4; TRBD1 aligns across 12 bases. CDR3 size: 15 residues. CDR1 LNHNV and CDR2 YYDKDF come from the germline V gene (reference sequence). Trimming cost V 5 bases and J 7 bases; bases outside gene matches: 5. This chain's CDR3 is CATSGGTGGFEKLFF. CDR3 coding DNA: TGTGCCACCAGCGGAGGGACAGGGGGCTTTGAAAAACTGTTTTTT.

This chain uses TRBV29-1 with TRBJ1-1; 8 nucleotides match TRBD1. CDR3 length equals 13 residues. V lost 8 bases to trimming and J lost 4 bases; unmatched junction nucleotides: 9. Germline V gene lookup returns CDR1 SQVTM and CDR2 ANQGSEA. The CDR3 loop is CSTRQGSSTEAFF. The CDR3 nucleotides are TGCAGCACCCGACAGGGGTCAAGCACTGAAGCTTTCTTT.

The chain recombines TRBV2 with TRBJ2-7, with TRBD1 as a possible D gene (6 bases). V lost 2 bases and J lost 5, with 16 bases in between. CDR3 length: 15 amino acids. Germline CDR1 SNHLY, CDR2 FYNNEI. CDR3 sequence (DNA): TGTGCCAGCAGTGAACTCAACAGGGTATTCGACGAGCAGTACTTC. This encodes CASSELNRVFDEQYF.

In DNA form, the CDR3 reads TGTGCCAGCAGGTACACTAATAATTCACCCCTCCACTTT. Amino acids: CASRYTNNSPLHF. V and J are TRBV6-6 and TRBJ1-6, with no clear D. Trimming cost V 6 bases and J 5 bases, with 8 bases left between them. From germline, CDR1 is MNHNY and CDR2 SVGAGI (reference sequence). This CDR3 contains 13 residues.

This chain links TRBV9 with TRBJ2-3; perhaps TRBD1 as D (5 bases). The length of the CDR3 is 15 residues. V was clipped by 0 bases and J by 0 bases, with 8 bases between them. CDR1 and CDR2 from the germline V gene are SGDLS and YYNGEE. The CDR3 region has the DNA TGTGCCAGCAGCGTAGTGGCAGGGAGCACAGATACGCAGTATTTT. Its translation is CASSVVAGSTDTQYF.

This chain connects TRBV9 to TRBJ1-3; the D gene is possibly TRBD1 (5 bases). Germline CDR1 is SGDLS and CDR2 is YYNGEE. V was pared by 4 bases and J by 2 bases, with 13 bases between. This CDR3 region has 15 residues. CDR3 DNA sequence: TGTGCCAGCAGCTCGAGTGGGGGGACTGGAAACACCATATATTTT. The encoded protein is CASSSSGGTGNTIYF. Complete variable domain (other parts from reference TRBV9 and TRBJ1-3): DSGVTQTPKHLITATGQRVTLRCSPRSGDLSVYWYQQSLDQGLQFLIQYYNGEERAKGNILERFSAQQFPDLHSELNLSSLELGDSALYFCASSSSGGTGNTIYFGEGSWLTVV.

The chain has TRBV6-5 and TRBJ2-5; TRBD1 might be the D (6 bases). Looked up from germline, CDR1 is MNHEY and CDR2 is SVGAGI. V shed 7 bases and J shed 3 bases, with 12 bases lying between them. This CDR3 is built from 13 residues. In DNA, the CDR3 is TGTGCCAGCAAGGTGGCAGGGGAAGAGACCCAGTACTTC. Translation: CASKVAGEETQYF.

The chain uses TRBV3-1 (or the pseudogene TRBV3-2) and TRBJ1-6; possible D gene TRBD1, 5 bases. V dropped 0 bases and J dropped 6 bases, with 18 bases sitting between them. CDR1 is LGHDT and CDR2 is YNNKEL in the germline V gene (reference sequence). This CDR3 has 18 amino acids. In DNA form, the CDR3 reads TGTGCCAGCAGCCAAGATGATCATCGGTACCAGGGTAATTCACCCCTCCACTTT. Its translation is CASSQDDHRYQGNSPLHF.

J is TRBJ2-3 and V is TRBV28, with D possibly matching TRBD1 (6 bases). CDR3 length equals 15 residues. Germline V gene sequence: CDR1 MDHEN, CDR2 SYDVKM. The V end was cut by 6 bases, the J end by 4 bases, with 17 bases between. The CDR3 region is CASSKLNRAPDTQYF. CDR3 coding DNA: TGTGCCAGCAGCAAGTTAAACAGGGCGCCAGATACGCAGTATTTT.

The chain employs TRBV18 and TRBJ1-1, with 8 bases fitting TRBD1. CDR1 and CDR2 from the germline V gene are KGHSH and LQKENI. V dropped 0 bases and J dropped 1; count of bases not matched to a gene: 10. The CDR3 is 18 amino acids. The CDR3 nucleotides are TGTGCCAGCTCACCACCAGGACAGGGAGGTAGATGGAACACTGAAGCTTTCTTT. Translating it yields CASSPPGQGGRWNTEAFF.

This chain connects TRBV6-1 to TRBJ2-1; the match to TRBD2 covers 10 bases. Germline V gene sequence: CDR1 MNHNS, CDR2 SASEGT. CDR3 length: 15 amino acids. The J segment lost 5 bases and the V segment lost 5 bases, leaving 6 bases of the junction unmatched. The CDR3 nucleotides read TGTGCCAGCAGTCCACTAGCGGGATTTAACAATGAGCAGTTCTTC. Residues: CASSPLAGFNNEQFF.

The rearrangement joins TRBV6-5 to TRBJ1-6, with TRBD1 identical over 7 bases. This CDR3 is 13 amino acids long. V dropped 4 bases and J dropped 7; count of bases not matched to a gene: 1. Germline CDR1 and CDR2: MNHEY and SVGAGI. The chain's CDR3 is CASSWGQNSPLHF. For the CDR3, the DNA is TGTGCCAGCAGTTGGGGACAGAATTCACCCCTCCACTTT.

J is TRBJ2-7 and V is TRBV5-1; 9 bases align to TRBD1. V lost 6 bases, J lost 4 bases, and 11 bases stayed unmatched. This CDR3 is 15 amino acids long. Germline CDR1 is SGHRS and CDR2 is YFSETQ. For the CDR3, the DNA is TGCGCCAGCAACAGGGAACAGGGGGCGCGATACGAGCAGTACTTC. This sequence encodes CASNREQGARYEQYF. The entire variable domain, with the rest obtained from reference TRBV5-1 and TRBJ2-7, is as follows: KAGVTQTPRYLIKTRGQQVTLSCSPISGHRSVSWYQQTPGQGLQFLFEYFSETQRNKGNFPGRFSGRQFSNSRSEMNVSTLELGDSALYLCASNREQGARYEQYFGPGTRLTVT.

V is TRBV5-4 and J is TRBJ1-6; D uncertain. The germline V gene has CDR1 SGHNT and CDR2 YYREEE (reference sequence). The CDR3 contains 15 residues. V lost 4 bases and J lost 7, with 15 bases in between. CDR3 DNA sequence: TGTGCCAGCAGCGGACCTGGGGAGGGCAATTCACCCCTCCACTTT. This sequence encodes CASSGPGEGNSPLHF. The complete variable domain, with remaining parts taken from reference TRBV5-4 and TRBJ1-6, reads ETGVTQSPTHLIKTRGQQVTLRCSSQSGHNTVSWYQQALGQGPQFIFQYYREEENGRGNFPPRFSGLQFPNYSSELNVNALELDDSALYLCASSGPGEGNSPLHFGNGTRLTVT.

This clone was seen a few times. CDR3 amino acids: CASIFREVSYEQYF. CDR3 nucleotides: TGTGCCAGCATATTTAGGGAGGTCTCCTACGAGCAGTACTTC. The J gene is TRBJ2-7, the V gene TRBV2, with D maybe TRBD2 (6 bases). Germline values: CDR1 SNHLY, CDR2 FYNNEI. The CDR3 extends over 14 amino acids. Trimming took 7 bases from V and 0 from J, leaving 13 bases between them.

CDR3 loop: CASRGGQGNTEAFF. DNA for the CDR3: TGTGCCAGCAGGGGGGGACAGGGGAACACTGAAGCTTTCTTT. The chain has TRBV28 and TRBJ1-1; TRBD1 matches at 9 bases. The germline gives CDR1 MDHEN, CDR2 SYDVKM. V was clipped by 6 bases and J by 1 base; unmatched bases: 3. The CDR3 covers 14 residues.

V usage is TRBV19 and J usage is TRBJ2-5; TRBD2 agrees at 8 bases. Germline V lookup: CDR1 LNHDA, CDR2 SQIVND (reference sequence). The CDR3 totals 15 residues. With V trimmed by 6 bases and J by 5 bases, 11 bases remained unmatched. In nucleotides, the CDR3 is TGTGCCAGTAGCCCCAGCGGGAGTATCTTTGAGACCCAGTACTTC. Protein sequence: CASSPSGSIFETQYF. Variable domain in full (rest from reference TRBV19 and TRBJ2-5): DGGITQSPKYLFRKEGQNVTLSCEQNLNHDAMYWYRQDPGQGLRLIYYSQIVNDFQKGDIAEGYSVSREKKESFPLTVTSAQKNPTAFYLCASSPSGSIFETQYFGPGTRLLVL.

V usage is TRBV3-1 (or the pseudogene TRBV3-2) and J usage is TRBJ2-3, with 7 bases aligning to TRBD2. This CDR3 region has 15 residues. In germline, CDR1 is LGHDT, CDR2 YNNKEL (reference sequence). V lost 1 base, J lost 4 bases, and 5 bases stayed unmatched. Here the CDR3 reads CASSQGGSKADTQYF. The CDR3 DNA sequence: TGTGCCAGCAGCCAAGGCGGGAGTAAGGCAGATACGCAGTATTTT.

In DNA form, the CDR3 reads TGCGCCAGCAGCTCGTCGGGTGCAGCGGGAGTGGAGACCCAGTACTTC. This sequence encodes CASSSSGAAGVETQYF. The V call is TRBV5-1, the J call TRBJ2-5, with 8 bases aligning to TRBD2. CDR1 and CDR2 (germline): SGHRS, YFSETQ. V dropped 3 bases and J dropped 5; count of bases not matched to a gene: 12. The CDR3 length is 16 residues.

Here the CDR3 reads CASSLAGTGGSYEQYF. CDR3 nucleotides: TGTGCCAGCAGCTTAGCCGGGACAGGGGGTTCCTACGAGCAGTACTTC. The V and J genes are TRBV28 and TRBJ2-7; 11 bases match TRBD1. The CDR3 consists of 16 residues. V trimming: 6 bases; J trimming: 1 base; junction bases outside the gene matches: 8. Germline assignment: CDR1 MDHEN and CDR2 SYDVKM.

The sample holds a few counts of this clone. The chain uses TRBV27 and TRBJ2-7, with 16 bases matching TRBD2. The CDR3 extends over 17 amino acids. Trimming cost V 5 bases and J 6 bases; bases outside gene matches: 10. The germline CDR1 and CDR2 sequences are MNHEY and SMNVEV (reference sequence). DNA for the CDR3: TGTGCCAGCAGTCAAACGGGACTAGCGGGAGGGCCGGGCGAGCAGTACTTC. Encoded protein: CASSQTGLAGGPGEQYF.

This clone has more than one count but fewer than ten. CDR3 sequence (DNA): TGTGCCAGCAGCTTAGCGGGGACAGGGTTCGGCTACACCTTC. This translates into CASSLAGTGFGYTF. The chain recombines TRBV11-1 with TRBJ1-2; 9 bases are shared with TRBD1. Germline CDR1 SGHAT, CDR2 FQDESV (reference sequence). After removal of 0 bases from V and 8 bases from J, the junction contained 4 bases not matched to a gene. This CDR3 has 14 amino acids.

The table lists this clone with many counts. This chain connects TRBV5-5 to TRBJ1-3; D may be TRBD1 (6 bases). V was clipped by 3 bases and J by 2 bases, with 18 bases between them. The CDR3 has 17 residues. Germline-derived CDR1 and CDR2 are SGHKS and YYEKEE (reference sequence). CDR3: CASSSPTGSETGNTIYF. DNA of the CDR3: TGTGCCAGCAGCTCGCCCACAGGGTCGGAAACTGGAAACACCATATATTTT.

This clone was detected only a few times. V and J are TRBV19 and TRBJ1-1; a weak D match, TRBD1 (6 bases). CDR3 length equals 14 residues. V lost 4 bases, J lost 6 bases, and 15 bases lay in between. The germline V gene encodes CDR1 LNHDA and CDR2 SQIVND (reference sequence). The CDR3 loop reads CASSKIDRTPEAFF. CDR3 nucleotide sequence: TGTGCCAGTAGTAAAATTGACAGGACCCCTGAAGCTTTCTTT.